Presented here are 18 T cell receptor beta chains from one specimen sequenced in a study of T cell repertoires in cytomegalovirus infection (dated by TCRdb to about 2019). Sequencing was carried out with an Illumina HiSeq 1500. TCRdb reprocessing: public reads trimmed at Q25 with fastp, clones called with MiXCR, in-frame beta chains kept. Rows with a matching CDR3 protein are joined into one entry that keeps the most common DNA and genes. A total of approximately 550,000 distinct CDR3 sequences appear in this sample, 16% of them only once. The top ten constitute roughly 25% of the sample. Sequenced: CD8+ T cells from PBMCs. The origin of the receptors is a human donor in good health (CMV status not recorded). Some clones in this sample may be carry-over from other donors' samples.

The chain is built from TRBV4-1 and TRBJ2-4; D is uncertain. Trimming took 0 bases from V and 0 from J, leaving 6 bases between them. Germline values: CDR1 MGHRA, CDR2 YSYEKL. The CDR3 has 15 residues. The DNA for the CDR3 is TGCGCCAGCAGCCAAGAATATCTAGCCAAAAACATTCAGTACTTC. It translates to CASSQEYLAKNIQYF.

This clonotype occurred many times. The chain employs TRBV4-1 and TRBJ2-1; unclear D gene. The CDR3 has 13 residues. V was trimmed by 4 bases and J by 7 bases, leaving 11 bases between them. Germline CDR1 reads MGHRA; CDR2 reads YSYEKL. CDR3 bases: TGCGCCAGCAGCCCTCCGGGCAAGAATGAGCAGTTCTTC. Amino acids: CASSPPGKNEQFF.

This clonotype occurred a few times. In DNA, the CDR3 is TGTGCCAGCAGCTTAGTCGGCAAATCGGCTGAAGCTTTCTTT. Amino acids: CASSLVGKSAEAFF. This chain joins TRBV7-9 and TRBJ1-1; D gene uncertain. This CDR3 has 14 amino acids. Trimming took off 1 base at V and 6 bases at J, with 12 bases between the two ends. The V gene's germline CDR1 is SEHNR and CDR2 FQNEAQ (reference sequence).

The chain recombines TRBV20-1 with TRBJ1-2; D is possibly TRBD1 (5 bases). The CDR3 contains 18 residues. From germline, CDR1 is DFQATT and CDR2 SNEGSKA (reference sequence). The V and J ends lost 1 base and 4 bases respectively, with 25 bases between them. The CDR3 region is CSARVQGSGLRSRYGYTF. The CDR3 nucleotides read TGCAGTGCTAGAGTCCAGGGTTCGGGGCTTAGGTCCCGCTATGGCTACACCTTC.

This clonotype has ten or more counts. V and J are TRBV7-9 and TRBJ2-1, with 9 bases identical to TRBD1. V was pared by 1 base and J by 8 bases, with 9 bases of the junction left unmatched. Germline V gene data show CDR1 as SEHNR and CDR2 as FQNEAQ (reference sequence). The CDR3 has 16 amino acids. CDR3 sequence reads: CASSLGDRVGGDEQFF. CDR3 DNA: TGTGCCAGCAGCTTAGGGGACAGGGTGGGGGGAGATGAGCAGTTCTTC.

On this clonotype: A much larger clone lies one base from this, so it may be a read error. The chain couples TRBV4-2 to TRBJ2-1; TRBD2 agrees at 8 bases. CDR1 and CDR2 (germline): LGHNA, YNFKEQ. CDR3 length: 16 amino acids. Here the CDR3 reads CASGQVEAGEDNEQFF. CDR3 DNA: TGTGCCAGCGGCCAAGTTGAAGCGGGAGAGGACAATGAGCAGTTCTTC.

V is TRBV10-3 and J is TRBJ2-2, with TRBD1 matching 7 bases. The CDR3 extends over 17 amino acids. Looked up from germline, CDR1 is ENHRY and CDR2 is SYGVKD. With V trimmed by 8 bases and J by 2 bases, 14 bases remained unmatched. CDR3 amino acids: CAIGARKGTANTGELFF. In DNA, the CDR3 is TGTGCCATCGGGGCGCGGAAGGGGACAGCCAACACCGGGGAGCTGTTTTTT.

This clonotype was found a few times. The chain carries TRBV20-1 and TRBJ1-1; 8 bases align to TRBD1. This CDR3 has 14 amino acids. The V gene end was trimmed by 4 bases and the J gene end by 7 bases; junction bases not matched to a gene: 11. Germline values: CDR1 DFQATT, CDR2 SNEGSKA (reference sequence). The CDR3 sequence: CSANIRGLGGEAFF. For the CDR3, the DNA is TGCAGTGCTAACATCAGGGGGCTAGGAGGTGAAGCTTTCTTT.

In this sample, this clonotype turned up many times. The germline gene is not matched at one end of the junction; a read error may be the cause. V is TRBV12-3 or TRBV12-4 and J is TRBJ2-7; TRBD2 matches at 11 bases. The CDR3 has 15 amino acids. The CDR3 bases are TGTGCCAGCAGCTTAGCGGGGGGGCTCTCCTACGAGCAGTACTTC. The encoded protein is CASSLAGGLSYEQYF.

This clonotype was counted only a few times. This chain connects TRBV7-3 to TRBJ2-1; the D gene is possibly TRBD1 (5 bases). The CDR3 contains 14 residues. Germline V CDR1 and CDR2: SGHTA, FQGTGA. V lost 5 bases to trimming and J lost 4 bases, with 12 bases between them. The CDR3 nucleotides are TGTGCCAGCAGCGGAGTGCAGGGTTACAATGAGCAGTTCTTC. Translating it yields CASSGVQGYNEQFF.

CDR3 DNA: TGTGCCAGCAGTCTCGGGGGGACTAGCGGGACCCCGACCGGGGAGCTGTTTTTT. Amino acid sequence: CASSLGGTSGTPTGELFF. The J gene is TRBJ2-2, the V gene TRBV3-1, with 13 positions matching TRBD2. This CDR3 contains 18 residues. Germline CDR1 LGHDT, CDR2 YNNKEL (reference sequence). Trimming removed 6 bases from V and 5 bases from J; junction bases left unmatched: 12.

This CDR3 is CASSPPELAAGDTQYF. The CDR3 nucleotides read TGTGCCAGCTCACCACCGGAACTAGCGGCAGGAGATACGCAGTATTTT. This rearrangement joins TRBV18 to TRBJ2-3; 8 bases match TRBD2. Germline loops: CDR1 KGHSH, CDR2 LQKENI. V lost 0 bases to trimming and J lost 5 bases; unmatched junction nucleotides: 7. The CDR3 extends over 16 amino acids.

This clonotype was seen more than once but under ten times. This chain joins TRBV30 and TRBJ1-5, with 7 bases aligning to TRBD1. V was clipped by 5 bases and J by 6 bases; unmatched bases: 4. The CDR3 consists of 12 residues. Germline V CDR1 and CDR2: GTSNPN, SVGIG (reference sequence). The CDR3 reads CAWQQGSQPQHF. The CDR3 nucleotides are TGTGCCTGGCAACAGGGGAGTCAGCCCCAGCATTTT.

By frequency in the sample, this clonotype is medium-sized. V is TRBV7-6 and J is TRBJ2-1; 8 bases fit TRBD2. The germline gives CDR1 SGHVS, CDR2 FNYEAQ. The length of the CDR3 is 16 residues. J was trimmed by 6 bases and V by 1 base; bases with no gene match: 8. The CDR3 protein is CASSLGSGTRVNEQFF. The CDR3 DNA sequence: TGTGCCAGCAGCTTAGGGTCCGGGACTAGAGTCAATGAGCAGTTCTTC. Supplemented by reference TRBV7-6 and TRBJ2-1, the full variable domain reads GAGVSQSPRYKVTKRGQDVALRCDPISGHVSLYWYRQALGQGPEFLTYFNYEAQQDKSGLPNDRFSAERPEGSISTLTIQRTEQRDSAMYRCASSLGSGTRVNEQFFGPGTRLTVL.

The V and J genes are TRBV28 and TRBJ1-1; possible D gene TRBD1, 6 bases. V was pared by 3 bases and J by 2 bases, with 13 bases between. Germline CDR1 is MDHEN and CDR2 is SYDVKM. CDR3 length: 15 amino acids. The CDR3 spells CASSFRGKGNTEAFF. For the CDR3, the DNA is TGTGCCAGCAGTTTTAGGGGGAAAGGTAACACTGAAGCTTTCTTT. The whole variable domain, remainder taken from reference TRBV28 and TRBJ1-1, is DVKVTQSSRYLVKRTGEKVFLECVQDMDHENMFWYRQDPGLGLRLIYFSYDVKMKEKGDIPEGYSVSREKKERFSLILESASTNQTSMYLCASSFRGKGNTEAFFGQGTRLTVV.

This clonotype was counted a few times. CDR3 bases: TGTGCCAGCAGCGGACGTGCAGGGGCTGAAAAACTGTTTTTT. It encodes CASSGRAGAEKLFF. The chain employs TRBV2 and TRBJ1-4, with D perhaps TRBD1 (6 bases). Germline CDR1 reads SNHLY; CDR2 reads FYNNEI. V gave up 6 bases and J gave up 7 bases, with 15 bases separating them. The CDR3 sequence is 14 residues long.

CDR3 amino acids: CASSLGSGAFF. For the CDR3, the DNA is TGTGCCAGCAGCTTGGGGTCGGGAGCTTTCTTT. V and J are TRBV7-9 and TRBJ1-1; D call uncertain. The CDR3 runs to 11 residues. Looked up from germline, CDR1 is SEHNR and CDR2 is FQNEAQ (reference sequence). V was shortened by 3 bases and J by 10 bases, with 9 bases between the two germline ends. The complete variable domain, with remaining parts taken from reference TRBV7-9 and TRBJ1-1, reads DTGVSQNPRHKITKRGQNVTFRCDPISEHNRLYWYRQTLGQGPEFLTYFQNEAQLEKSRLLSDRFSAERPKGSFSTLEIQRTEQGDSAMYLCASSLGSGAFFGQGTRLTVV.

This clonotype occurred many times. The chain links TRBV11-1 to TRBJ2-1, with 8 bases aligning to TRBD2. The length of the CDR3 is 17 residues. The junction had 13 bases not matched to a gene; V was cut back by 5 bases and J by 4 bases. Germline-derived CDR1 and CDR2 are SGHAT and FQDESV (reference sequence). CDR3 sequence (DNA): TGTGCCAGCAGCCCCCGGGGAGCGGGGGAGAGGTACAATGAGCAGTTCTTC. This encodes CASSPRGAGERYNEQFF.